A selection of T cell receptor beta chains follows, all from one sample in a study of shared clonotypes between healthy human individuals. Clones were read by immunoSEQ multiplex PCR, and TCRdb kept only the in-frame ones, dropping some. The profile shows a few million clones, 90% to 95% of them singletons. What was sequenced was naive CD4+ T cells sorted from blood. The source of these receptors is a man in his late teens or twenties in good health. Both conserved end residues are part of each CDR3. D genes are given only for firm matches. Clone size appears in some rows only: once, few, many, or a class for an expanded clone.

J gene	V gene	clone size	D gene	CDR3 protein	CDR3 DNA
TRBJ1-1	TRBV4-1	NA	TRBD1	CASSQVSTGGDTEAFF	TGCGCCAGCAGCCAAGTTAGTACAGGGGGGGACACTGAAGCTTTCTTT
TRBJ1-4	TRBV19	NA	TRBD1	CASQGVVEKLFF	TGTGCCAGCCAGGGGGTAGTGGAAAAACTGTTTTTT
TRBJ1-1	TRBV6-1	NA	NA	CASTKDGTEAFF	TGTGCCAGCACCAAGGATGGTACTGAAGCTTTCTTT
TRBJ2-1	TRBV2	NA	TRBD2	CASSWSGRIDEQFF	TGTGCCAGCTCTTGGAGCGGGAGAATAGATGAGCAGTTCTTC
TRBJ1-2	TRBV4-3	NA	NA	CASSQEYNRADYGYTF	TGCGCCAGCAGCCAAGAGTATAACAGGGCTGACTATGGCTACACCTTC
TRBJ2-1	TRBV15	NA	NA	CATREGASYNEQFF	TGTGCCACCCGTGAGGGCGCGTCCTACAATGAGCAGTTCTTC
TRBJ1-6	TRBV10-3	few	TRBD1	CAITPDRDNSPLHF	TGTGCCATCACTCCGGACAGGGACAATTCACCCCTCCACTTT
TRBJ2-1	TRBV7-2	NA	NA	CASSIPLESQQFF	TGTGCCAGCAGCATACCCCTCGAGAGCCAGCAGTTCTTC
TRBJ2-7	TRBV5-6	NA	NA	CASSVGTGLAREQYF	TGTGCCAGCAGCGTGGGAACAGGGTTGGCAAGGGAGCAGTACTTC
TRBJ2-7	TRBV4-3	NA	NA	CASSQKLSYEQYF	TGCGCCAGCAGCCAGAAGCTCTCCTACGAGCAGTACTTC
TRBJ2-7	TRBV9	NA	TRBD2	CASSVGGTSGSFYEQYF	TGTGCCAGCAGCGTAGGAGGGACTAGCGGGAGTTTCTACGAGCAGTACTTC
TRBJ2-7	TRBV7-9	NA	TRBD1	CASSLEDRGSYEQYF	TGTGCCAGCAGCTTAGAAGACAGGGGCTCCTACGAGCAGTACTTC
TRBJ1-2	TRBV27	few	NA	CASSLDKSYGYTF	TGTGCCAGCAGTTTGGACAAGTCCTATGGCTACACCTTC
TRBJ2-7	TRBV7-9	NA	NA	CASSPTGQIYEQYF	TGTGCCAGCAGCCCGACCGGACAGATCTACGAGCAGTACTTC
TRBJ2-1	TRBV10-3	NA	TRBD2	CAISESGGSHNEQFF	TGTGCCATCAGTGAGTCGGGGGGGAGCCACAATGAGCAGTTCTTC
TRBJ2-2	TRBV10-1	NA	NA	CASSEMGGTGELFF	TGCGCCAGCAGTGAGATGGGGGGCACCGGGGAGCTGTTTTTT
TRBJ2-7	TRBV6-1	once	NA	CASSELSRALYEQYF	TGTGCCAGCAGTGAATTATCTAGGGCCCTTTACGAGCAGTACTTC
TRBJ1-5	TRBV28	NA	NA	CASSPDRALSNQPQHF	TGTGCCAGCTCTCCTGATCGGGCCCTTAGCAATCAGCCCCAGCATTTT
TRBJ2-2	TRBV30	NA	NA	CAWGYGVTGELFF	TGTGCCTGGGGATACGGAGTCACCGGGGAGCTGTTTTTT
TRBJ1-2	TRBV12-5	NA	NA	CASGLVVSTGGYTF	TGTGCTAGTGGTTTGGTGGTCTCAACGGGGGGCTACACCTTC
TRBJ2-3	TRBV11-3	NA	TRBD2	CASSTGLAGVTDTQYF	TGTGCCAGCAGCACCGGACTAGCGGGGGTCACAGATACGCAGTATTTT
TRBJ2-7	TRBV11-2	once	TRBD2	CASSFTSGTYEQYF	TGTGCCAGCAGCTTCACTAGCGGAACCTACGAGCAGTACTTC
TRBJ2-7	TRBV25-1	NA	NA	CASSLRDEQYF	TGTGCCAGCTCGCTCAGGGACGAGCAGTACTTC
TRBJ1-5	TRBV7-2	NA	NA	CASSTNRGNQPQHF	TGTGCCAGCAGCACAAACAGGGGCAATCAGCCCCAGCATTTT
TRBJ2-6	TRBV5-3	NA	TRBD1	CATFPRDRSFSGANVLTF	TGTGCCACCTTCCCCCGGGACAGGTCCTTCTCTGGGGCCAACGTCCTGACTTTC
TRBJ2-1	TRBV10-3	NA	NA	CAISWGYYNEQFF	TGTGCCATCTCATGGGGGTACTACAATGAGCAGTTCTTC
TRBJ2-7	TRBV7-9	NA	TRBD2	CASSQTGTSQFPYEQYF	TGTGCCAGCAGCCAAACGGGGACTAGCCAGTTTCCCTACGAGCAGTACTTC
TRBJ2-2	TRBV10-3	NA	TRBD1	CAASGTGNTGELFF	TGTGCCGCATCCGGGACAGGGAACACCGGGGAGCTGTTTTTT
TRBJ2-3	TRBV10-1	NA	NA	CASSEAQTRDTQYF	TGCGCCAGCAGTGAAGCCCAAACACGAGATACGCAGTATTTT
TRBJ2-5	TRBV7-3	once	TRBD2	CASSRTGRTSGGAQETQYF	TGTGCCAGCAGCCGAACTGGGCGGACTAGCGGGGGGGCGCAAGAGACCCAGTACTTC
TRBJ2-1	TRBV20-1	NA	NA	CSARDDMGQFF	TGCAGTGCTAGAGACGACATGGGGCAGTTCTTC
TRBJ2-1	TRBV5-8	NA	NA	CASSLEVQNEQFF	TGTGCCAGCAGCTTGGAGGTTCAGAATGAGCAGTTCTTC
TRBJ2-1	TRBV5-4	NA	NA	CASSLGGAESYNEQFF	TGTGCCAGCAGCTTGGGGGGGGCCGAGAGCTACAATGAGCAGTTCTTC
TRBJ2-2	TRBV6-1	NA	NA	CASRPSLGNTGELFF	TGTGCCAGCCGACCTTCCCTCGGGAACACCGGGGAGCTGTTTTTT
TRBJ2-7	TRBV6-1	NA	NA	CASSEGLRTGSSYEQYF	TGTGCCAGCAGTGAAGGCCTAAGAACAGGGAGCTCCTACGAGCAGTACTTC
TRBJ1-1	TRBV2	NA	TRBD1	CASDTGTANTEAFF	TGTGCCAGCGATACCGGGACAGCAAACACTGAAGCTTTCTTT
TRBJ2-7	TRBV5-1	NA	NA	CASKRSLDYEQYF	TGCGCCAGCAAAAGGTCCCTAGACTACGAGCAGTACTTC
TRBJ2-7	TRBV4-1	NA	TRBD2	CASSQDRIWGGPSYEQYF	TGCGCCAGCAGCCAGGATAGGATCTGGGGGGGACCCTCCTACGAGCAGTACTTC
TRBJ1-1	TRBV30	NA	NA	CAWSVDRLRQQNTEAFF	TGTGCCTGGAGTGTAGACCGGCTAAGACAGCAGAACACTGAAGCTTTCTTT
TRBJ2-3	TRBV29-1	NA	NA	CSTRTDTQYF	TGCAGCACTCGCACAGATACGCAGTATTTT
TRBJ2-7	TRBV28	NA	NA	CASRETYEQYF	TGTGCCAGCCGAGAAACCTACGAGCAGTACTTC
TRBJ2-7	TRBV16	NA	TRBD2	CASSQSVDEGLAPSSYEQYF	TGTGCCAGCAGCCAATCGGTTGATGAAGGACTAGCGCCTAGCTCCTACGAGCAGTACTTC
TRBJ2-5	TRBV30	NA	TRBD1	CAWGPGDRVQETQYF	TGTGCCTGGGGTCCGGGGGACAGGGTTCAAGAGACCCAGTACTTC
TRBJ2-2	TRBV11-2	once	NA	CASSLVGIGELFF	TGTGCCAGCAGCTTGGTCGGGATCGGGGAGCTGTTTTTT
TRBJ2-7	TRBV2	few	TRBD2	CASSLGGNSYEQYF	TGTGCCAGCAGTCTGGGAGGGAACTCCTACGAGCAGTACTTC
TRBJ1-6	TRBV21-1	NA	NA	CASPPAQPNSPLHF	TGTGCCAGCCCCCCCGCTCAGCCTAATTCACCCCTCCACTTT
TRBJ2-3	TRBV7-3	NA	NA	CASSFGQITDTQYF	TGTGCCAGCAGCTTTGGACAGATCACAGATACGCAGTATTTT
TRBJ2-3	TRBV30	NA	TRBD2	CAWSLRGGTDTQYF	TGTGCCTGGAGTCTCCGGGGGGGAACAGATACGCAGTATTTT
TRBJ2-2	TRBV29-1	once	NA	CSVRPGSNTGELFF	TGCAGCGTTCGTCCAGGATCGAACACCGGGGAGCTGTTTTTT
TRBJ2-7	TRBV6-6	NA	TRBD2	CASGFGLVGREQYF	TGTGCCAGCGGGTTTGGACTAGTGGGAAGGGAGCAGTACTTC
TRBJ1-1	TRBV28	NA	NA	CASKVSTNTEAFF	TGTGCCAGCAAGGTATCCACGAACACTGAAGCTTTCTTT